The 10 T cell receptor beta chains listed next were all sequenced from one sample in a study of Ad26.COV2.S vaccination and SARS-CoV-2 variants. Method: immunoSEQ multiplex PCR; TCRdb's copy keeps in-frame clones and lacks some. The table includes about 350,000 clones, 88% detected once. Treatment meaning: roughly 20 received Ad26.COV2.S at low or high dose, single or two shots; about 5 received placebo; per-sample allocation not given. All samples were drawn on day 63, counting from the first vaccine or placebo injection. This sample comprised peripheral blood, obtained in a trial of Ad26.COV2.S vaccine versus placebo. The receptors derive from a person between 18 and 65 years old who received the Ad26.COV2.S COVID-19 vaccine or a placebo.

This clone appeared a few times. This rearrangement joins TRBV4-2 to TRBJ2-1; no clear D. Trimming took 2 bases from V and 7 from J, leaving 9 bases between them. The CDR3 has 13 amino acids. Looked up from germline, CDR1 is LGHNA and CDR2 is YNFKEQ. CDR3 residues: CASSQPGSNEQFF. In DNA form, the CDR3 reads TGTGCCAGCAGCCAACCAGGTTCAAATGAGCAGTTCTTC.

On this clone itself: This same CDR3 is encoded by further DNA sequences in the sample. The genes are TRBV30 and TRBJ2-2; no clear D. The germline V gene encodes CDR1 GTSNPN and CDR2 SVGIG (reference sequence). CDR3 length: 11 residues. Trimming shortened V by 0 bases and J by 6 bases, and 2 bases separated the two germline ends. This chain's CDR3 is CAWSVSGELFF. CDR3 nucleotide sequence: TGTGCCTGGAGTGTCTCCGGGGAGCTGTTTTTT.

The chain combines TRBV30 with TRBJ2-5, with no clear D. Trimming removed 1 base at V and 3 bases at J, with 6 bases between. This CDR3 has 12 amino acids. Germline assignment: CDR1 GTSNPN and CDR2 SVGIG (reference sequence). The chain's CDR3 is CAWSGSEETQYF. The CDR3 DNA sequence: TGTGCCTGGAGTGGATCGGAAGAGACCCAGTACTTC.

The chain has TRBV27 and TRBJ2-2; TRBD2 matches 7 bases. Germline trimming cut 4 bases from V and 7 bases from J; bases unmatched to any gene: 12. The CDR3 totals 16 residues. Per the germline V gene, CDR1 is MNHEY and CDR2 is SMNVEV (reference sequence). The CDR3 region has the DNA TGTGCCAGCAGTTGGTTGGGCGGGAGAAGGGACGGGGAGCTGTTTTTT. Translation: CASSWLGGRRDGELFF.

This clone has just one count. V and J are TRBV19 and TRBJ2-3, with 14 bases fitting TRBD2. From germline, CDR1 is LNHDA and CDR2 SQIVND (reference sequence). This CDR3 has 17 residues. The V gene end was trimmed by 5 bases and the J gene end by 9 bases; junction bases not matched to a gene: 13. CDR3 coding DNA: TGTGCCAGTAGTCGCAGGCCAGGGACTAGCGGGAGCGGGACGCAGTATTTT. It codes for CASSRRPGTSGSGTQYF.

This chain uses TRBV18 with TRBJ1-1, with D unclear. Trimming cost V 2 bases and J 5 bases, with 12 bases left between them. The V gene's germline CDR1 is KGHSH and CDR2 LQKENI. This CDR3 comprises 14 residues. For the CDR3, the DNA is TGTGCCAGCTCACCAAGCAGCCCGACGACTGAAGCTTTCTTT. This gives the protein CASSPSSPTTEAFF.

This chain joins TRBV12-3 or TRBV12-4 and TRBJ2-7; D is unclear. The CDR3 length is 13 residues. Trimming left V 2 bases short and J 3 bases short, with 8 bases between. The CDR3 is CASSLTTYYEQYF. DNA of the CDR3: TGTGCCAGCAGTTTAACAACTTACTACGAGCAGTACTTC.

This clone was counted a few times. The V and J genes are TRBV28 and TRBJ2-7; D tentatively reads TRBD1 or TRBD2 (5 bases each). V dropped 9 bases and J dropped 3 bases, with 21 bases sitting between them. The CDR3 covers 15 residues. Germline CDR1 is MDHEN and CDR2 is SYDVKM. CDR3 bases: TGTGCCAGTGGGGTCCCGACCGGGACGGTCTACGAGCAGTACTTC. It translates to CASGVPTGTVYEQYF.

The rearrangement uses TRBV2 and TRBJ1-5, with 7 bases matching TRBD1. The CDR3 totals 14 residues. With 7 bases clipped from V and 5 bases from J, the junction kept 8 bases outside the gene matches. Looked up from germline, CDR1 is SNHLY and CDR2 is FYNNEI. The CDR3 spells CASKVRGSYQPQHF. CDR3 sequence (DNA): TGTGCCAGCAAAGTCAGGGGGTCGTATCAGCCCCAGCATTTT.

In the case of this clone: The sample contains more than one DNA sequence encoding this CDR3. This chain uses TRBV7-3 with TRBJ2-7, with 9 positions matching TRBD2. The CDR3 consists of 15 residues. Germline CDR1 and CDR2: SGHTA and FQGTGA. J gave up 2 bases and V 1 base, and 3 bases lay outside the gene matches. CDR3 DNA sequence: TGTGCCAGCAGCTTAAGTAGCGGGGGAACCTACGAGCAGTACTTC. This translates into CASSLSSGGTYEQYF.